The sequence of this T cell receptor (beta chain) was determined in a study of CD8+CD57+ T cells in acquired aplastic anemia. Study-level information: The mean DNA yield obtained from sorted CD4+ and CD8+ cells came to 3.2 ug.

Genomic DNA served as template for TCR beta VDJ and CDR3 profiling. TCRdb re-called the reads through MiXCR, storing one row per CDR3 protein. This table holds about 210,000 distinct CDR3 sequences, approximately 35% found once. Comments on this clonotype: A much larger clone lies one base from this, so it may be a read error. As the CDR3 is not closed by the conserved phenylalanine or tryptophan, this likely results from a read error.

The TCR was taken from a human donor in good health, serving as a control. The material sequenced was sorted CD4+, CD8+, or CD8+CD57+ T cells (not recorded which) from PBMCs.

CDR3 region: CASSGTGLGEPQHS. CDR3 sequence (DNA): TGTGCCAGCAGTGGGACAGGGTTAGGCGAGCCCCAGCATTCT. The chain joins TRBV5-6 to TRBJ1-5, with 9 bases that match TRBD1. The CDR3 length is 14 residues. Germline CDR1 and CDR2: SGHDT and YYEEEE. V shed 5 bases, J shed 8 bases, and the junction held 8 bases outside the gene matches.